This T cell receptor beta chain was documented in a study of vaccination and CD4 T cells after COVID-19. Study information: Median draw time for post-COVID samples was 90 to 130 days post-diagnosis (range 35 to 161).

This clonotype is judged medium-sized. No antigen is known for it. V dropped 4 bases and J dropped 6 bases, with 13 bases sitting between them. This CDR3 is 14 amino acids long. The germline V gene has CDR1 LNHDA and CDR2 SQIVND (reference sequence). Described treatment: approximately nine-day PBMC culture with coronavirus spike peptide pools or control peptides (ViraFEST assay). TCR sequencing followed the expansion of antigen-specific T cells with peptide pools in ViraFEST. Every well contained under 2.5 million PBMCs, which were grown with around 10 IU/ml IL-2 and 7.5 to 10 ug/ml peptide pools. Oncomine TCR Beta short-read sequencing was applied to DNA from cultured CD4+ T cells. MiXCR was run by TCRdb on the PCR reads, yielding one entry per CDR3 protein. The repertoire holds about 10,000 distinct CDR3 sequences, less than 65% seen once, with about 10% in the top ten.

The chain recombines TRBV19 with TRBJ2-1, with a weak D call TRBD2 (6 bases). Sequencing was done on a sample of CD4+ T cells from blood, cultured in vitro. The TCR sequence derives from a human donor who had recovered from COVID-19. The CDR3 nucleotides read TGTGCCAGTAGTACAGGACTACCCTCCAATGAGCAGTTCTTC. Residues: CASSTGLPSNEQFF.